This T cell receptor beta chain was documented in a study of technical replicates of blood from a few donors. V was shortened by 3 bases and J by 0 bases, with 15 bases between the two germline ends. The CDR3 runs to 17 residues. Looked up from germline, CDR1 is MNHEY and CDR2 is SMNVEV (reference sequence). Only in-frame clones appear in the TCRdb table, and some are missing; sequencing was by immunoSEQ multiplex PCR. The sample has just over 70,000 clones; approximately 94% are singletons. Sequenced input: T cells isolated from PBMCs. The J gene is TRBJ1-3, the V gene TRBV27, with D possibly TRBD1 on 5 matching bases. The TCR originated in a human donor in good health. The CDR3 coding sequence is TGTGCCAGCAGTTTTAGTGCTGGGGCGGCCTCTGGAAACACCATATATTTT. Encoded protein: CASSFSAGAASGNTIYF.